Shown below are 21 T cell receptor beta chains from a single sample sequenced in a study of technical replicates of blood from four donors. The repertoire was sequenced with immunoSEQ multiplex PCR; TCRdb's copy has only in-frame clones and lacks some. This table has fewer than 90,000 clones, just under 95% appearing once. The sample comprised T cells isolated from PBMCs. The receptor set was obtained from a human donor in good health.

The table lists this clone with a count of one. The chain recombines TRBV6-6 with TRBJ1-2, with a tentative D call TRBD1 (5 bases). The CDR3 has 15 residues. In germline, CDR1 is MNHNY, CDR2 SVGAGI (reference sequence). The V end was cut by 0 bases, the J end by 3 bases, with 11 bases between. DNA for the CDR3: TGTGCCAGCAGTTACTCGGTGGGGGGAGACTATGGCTACACCTTC. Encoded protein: CASSYSVGGDYGYTF.

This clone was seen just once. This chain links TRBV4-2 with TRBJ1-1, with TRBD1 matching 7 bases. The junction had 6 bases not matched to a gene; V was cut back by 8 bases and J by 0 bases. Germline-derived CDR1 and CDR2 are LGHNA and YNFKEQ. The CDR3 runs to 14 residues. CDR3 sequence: CASGDRPLNTEAFF. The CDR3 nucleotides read TGTGCCAGCGGGGACAGACCACTGAACACTGAAGCTTTCTTT.

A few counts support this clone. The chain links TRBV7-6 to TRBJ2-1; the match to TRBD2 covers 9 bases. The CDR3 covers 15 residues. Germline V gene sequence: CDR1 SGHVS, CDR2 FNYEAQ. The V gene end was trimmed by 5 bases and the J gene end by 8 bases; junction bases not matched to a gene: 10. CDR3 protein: CASSRPSGGGDEQFF. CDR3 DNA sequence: TGTGCCAGCAGCAGGCCCTCCGGCGGGGGGGATGAGCAGTTCTTC.

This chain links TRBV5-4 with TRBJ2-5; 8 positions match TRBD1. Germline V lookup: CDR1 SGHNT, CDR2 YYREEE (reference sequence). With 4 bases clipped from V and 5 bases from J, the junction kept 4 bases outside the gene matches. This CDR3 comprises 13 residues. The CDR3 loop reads CASSPDRAETQYF. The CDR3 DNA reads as TGTGCCAGCAGCCCGGACAGGGCCGAGACCCAGTACTTC.

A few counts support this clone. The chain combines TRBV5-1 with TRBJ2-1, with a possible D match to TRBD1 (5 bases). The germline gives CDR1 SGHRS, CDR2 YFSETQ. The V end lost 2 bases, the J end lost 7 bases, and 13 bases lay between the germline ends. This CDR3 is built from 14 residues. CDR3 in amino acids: CASSLGAEGNEQFF. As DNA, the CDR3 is TGCGCCAGCAGCTTAGGGGCCGAAGGGAATGAGCAGTTCTTC.

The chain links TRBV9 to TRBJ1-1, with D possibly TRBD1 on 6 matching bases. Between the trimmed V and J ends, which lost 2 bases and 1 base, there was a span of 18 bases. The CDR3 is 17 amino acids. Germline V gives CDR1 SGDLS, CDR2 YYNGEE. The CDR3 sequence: CASSVAGAPFRNTEAFF. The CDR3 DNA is TGTGCCAGCAGCGTTGCGGGGGCCCCCTTTCGGAACACTGAAGCTTTCTTT.

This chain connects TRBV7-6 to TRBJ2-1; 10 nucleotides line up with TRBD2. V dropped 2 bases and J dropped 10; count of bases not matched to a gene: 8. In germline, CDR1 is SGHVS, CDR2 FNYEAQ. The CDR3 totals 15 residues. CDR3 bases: TGTGCCAGCAGCTTAACTAGCGGGGTGATCTGGGAGCAGTTCTTC. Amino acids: CASSLTSGVIWEQFF.

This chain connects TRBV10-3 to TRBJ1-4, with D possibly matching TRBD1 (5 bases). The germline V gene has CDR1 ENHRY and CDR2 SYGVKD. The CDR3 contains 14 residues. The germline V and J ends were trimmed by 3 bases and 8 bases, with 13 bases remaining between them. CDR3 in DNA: TGTGCCATCAGTGACGGGCAGGGCGGCGAAAAACTGTTTTTT. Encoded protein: CAISDGQGGEKLFF.

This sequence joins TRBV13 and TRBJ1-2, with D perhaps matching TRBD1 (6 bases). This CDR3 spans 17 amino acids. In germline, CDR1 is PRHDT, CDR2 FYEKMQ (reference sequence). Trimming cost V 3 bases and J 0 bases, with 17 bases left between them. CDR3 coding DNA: TGTGCCAGCAGCTTGGACATCAACAGGGTGACTAACTATGGCTACACCTTC. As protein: CASSLDINRVTNYGYTF.

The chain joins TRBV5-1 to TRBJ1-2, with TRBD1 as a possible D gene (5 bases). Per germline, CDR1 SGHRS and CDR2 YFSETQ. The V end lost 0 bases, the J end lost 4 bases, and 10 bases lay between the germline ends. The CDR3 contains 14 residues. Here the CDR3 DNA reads TGCGCCAGCAGCTTGGAAGACAGCTCCTATGGCTACACCTTC. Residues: CASSLEDSSYGYTF.

The CDR3 region has the DNA TGTGCCAGTAGTGACAGGGGGTTAAATGGCTACACCTTC. Its translation is CASSDRGLNGYTF. The gene calls are TRBV19 and TRBJ1-2; TRBD1 matches at 9 bases. Germline V gene lookup returns CDR1 LNHDA and CDR2 SQIVND (reference sequence). The CDR3 is 13 amino acids. Trimming took 5 bases from V and 6 from J; bases not matched to a gene: 4.

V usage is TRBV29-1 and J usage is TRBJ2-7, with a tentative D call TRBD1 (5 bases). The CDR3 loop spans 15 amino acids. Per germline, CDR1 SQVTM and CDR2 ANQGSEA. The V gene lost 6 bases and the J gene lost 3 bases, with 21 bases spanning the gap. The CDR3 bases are TGCAGCGTGGGGCAAAACGTAAGGGCCTACTACGAGCAGTACTTC. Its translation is CSVGQNVRAYYEQYF.

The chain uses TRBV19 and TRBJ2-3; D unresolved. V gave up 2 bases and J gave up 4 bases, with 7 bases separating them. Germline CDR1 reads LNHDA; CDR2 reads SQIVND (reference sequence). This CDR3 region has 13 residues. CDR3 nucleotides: TGTGCCAGTAGTATAATTCCGTCAGATACGCAGTATTTT. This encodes CASSIIPSDTQYF.

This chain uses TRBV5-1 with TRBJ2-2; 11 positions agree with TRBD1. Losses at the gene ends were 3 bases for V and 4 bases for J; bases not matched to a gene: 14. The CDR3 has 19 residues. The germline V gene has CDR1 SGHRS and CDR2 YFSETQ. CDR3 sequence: CASSWDPGQGGEVTGELFF. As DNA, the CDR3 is TGCGCCAGCAGCTGGGATCCGGGACAGGGGGGAGAGGTCACCGGGGAGCTGTTTTTT. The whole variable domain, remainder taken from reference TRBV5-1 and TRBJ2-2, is KAGVTQTPRYLIKTRGQQVTLSCSPISGHRSVSWYQQTPGQGLQFLFEYFSETQRNKGNFPGRFSGRQFSNSRSEMNVSTLELGDSALYLCASSWDPGQGGEVTGELFFGEGSRLTVL.

This CDR3 is CASSLGHSNTGELFF. The CDR3 DNA reads TGCGCCAGCAGCTTGGGACATTCGAACACCGGGGAGCTGTTTTTT. This sequence joins TRBV5-1 and TRBJ2-2; no definite D call. The ends were cut back, 0 bases at V and 0 bases at J, with 6 bases in the middle. The CDR3 has 15 residues. The germline V gene encodes CDR1 SGHRS and CDR2 YFSETQ.

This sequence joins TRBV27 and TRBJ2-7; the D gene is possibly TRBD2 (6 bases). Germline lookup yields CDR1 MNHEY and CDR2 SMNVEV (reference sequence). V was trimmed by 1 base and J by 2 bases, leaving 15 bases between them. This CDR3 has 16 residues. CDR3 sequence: CASSLFPLGLAYEQYF. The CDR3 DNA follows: TGTGCCAGCAGTTTATTTCCTTTGGGACTGGCCTACGAGCAGTACTTC.

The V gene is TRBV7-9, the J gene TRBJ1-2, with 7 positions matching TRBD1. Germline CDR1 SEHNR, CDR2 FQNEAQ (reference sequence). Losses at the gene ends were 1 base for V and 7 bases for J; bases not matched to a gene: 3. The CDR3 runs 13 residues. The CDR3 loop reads CASSLEGGGGYTF. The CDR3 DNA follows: TGTGCCAGCAGCTTAGAAGGGGGCGGTGGCTACACCTTC.

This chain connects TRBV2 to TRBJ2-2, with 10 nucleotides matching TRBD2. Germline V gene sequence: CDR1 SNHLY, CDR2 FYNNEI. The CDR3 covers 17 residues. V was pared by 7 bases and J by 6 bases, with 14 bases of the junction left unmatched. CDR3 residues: CASNSGTSGKEAGELFF. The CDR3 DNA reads TGTGCCAGCAATTCCGGCACTAGCGGGAAAGAGGCCGGGGAGCTGTTTTTT.

CDR3 in amino acids: CASSLVEGQETQYF. The CDR3 nucleotides are TGCGCCAGCAGCTTGGTCGAGGGCCAAGAGACCCAGTACTTC. The chain recombines TRBV5-1 with TRBJ2-5; D possibly corresponds to TRBD2 (5 bases). Deletions cut 0 bases from V and 1 base from J, with 7 bases between. There are 14 residues in the CDR3. CDR1 SGHRS and CDR2 YFSETQ come from the germline V gene.

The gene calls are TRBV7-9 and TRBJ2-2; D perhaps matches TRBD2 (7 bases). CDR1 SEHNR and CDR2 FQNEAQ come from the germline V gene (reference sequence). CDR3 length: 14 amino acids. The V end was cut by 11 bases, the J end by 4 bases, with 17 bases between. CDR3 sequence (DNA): TGTGCCGTTGCGAGGGGGGGTGCCACCGGGGAGCTGTTTTTT. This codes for CAVARGGATGELFF.

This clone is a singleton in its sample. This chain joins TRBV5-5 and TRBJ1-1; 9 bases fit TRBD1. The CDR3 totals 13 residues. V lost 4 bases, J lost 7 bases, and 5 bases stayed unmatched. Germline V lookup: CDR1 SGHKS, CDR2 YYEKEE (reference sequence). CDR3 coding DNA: TGTGCCAGCAGCAAGGACAGGGGAGATGAAGCTTTCTTT. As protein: CASSKDRGDEAFF.